This TCR beta chain was profiled in a study of tumor-infiltrating lymphocytes in oesophageal squamous cell carcinoma. From the PCR reads, TCRdb called clonotypes with MiXCR, one entry per CDR3 protein. The sample lists over 20,000 distinct CDR3 sequences; roughly two fifths were seen once. This CDR3 spans 15 amino acids. Germline V gene lookup returns CDR1 SEHNR and CDR2 FQNEAQ (reference sequence). J lost 4 bases, V lost 5 bases, and 10 bases had no gene match. This clonotype was seen at least ten times. The source material was esophageal tumor tissue. This sequence originates from a male donor with esophageal squamous cell carcinoma. The chain is built from TRBV7-9 and TRBJ2-5; 7 nucleotides agree with TRBD2. Here the CDR3 reads CASSTLSSGPETQYF. CDR3 DNA sequence: TGTGCCAGCAGCACCCTATCTAGCGGCCCAGAGACCCAGTACTTC.